These 18 T cell receptor beta chains were sequenced from one sample in a study of molecular identifiers for immune sequencing clone quantification. TCRdb fed the PCR reads into MiXCR, producing one record per CDR3 protein. The sample consists of around 460,000 distinct CDR3 sequences, about 21% of them appearing once. Sequenced input: naive CD8+ T cells from blood, with Jurkat cell RNA spiked in. The sample's subset: FACS-sorted CD8+CD4-CCR7+CD45RA+ naive T cells. The receptors here all came from a human donor in good health. Some libraries in this study had Jurkat cell RNA spiked in.

This clonotype was picked up one time. This chain uses TRBV27 with TRBJ2-7; no firm D call. With 2 bases removed from V and 3 bases from J, the gap between germline ends came to 14 bases. This CDR3 contains 15 residues. Germline assignment: CDR1 MNHEY and CDR2 SMNVEV (reference sequence). CDR3 in DNA: TGTGCCAGCAGTTTAACGTCTCGGGCAGACTACGAGCAGTACTTC. As protein: CASSLTSRADYEQYF.

The CDR3 coding sequence is TGTGCCAGCAGCCAATCACCCTGGACAGGGAAGATCTATGGCTACACCTTC. Amino acids: CASSQSPWTGKIYGYTF. The J gene is TRBJ1-2, the V gene TRBV3-1, with 8 nucleotides matching TRBD1. Germline CDR1 reads LGHDT; CDR2 reads YNNKEL (reference sequence). The CDR3 has 17 amino acids. After removal of 2 bases from V and 4 bases from J, the junction contained 12 bases not matched to a gene.

This clonotype was seen more than once but under ten times. The chain recombines TRBV3-1 with TRBJ2-3, with 7 bases fitting TRBD2. This CDR3 contains 18 residues. J gave up 5 bases and V 0 bases, and 14 bases lay outside the gene matches. Germline lookup yields CDR1 LGHDT and CDR2 YNNKEL (reference sequence). CDR3 sequence: CASSQDHGSGSLGDTQYF. CDR3 coding DNA: TGTGCCAGCAGCCAAGATCACGGTAGCGGGTCGCTTGGAGATACGCAGTATTTT.

The DNA for the CDR3 is TGTGCCAGCAGCCAGGGAAGGTCGGCCAACGTCCTGACTTTC. Translation gives CASSQGRSANVLTF. This chain connects TRBV3-1 to TRBJ2-6; D is unclear. Per germline, CDR1 LGHDT and CDR2 YNNKEL (reference sequence). This CDR3 spans 14 amino acids. V was clipped by 3 bases and J by 6 bases, with 9 bases between them. Full variable domain (outside the CDR3, taken from reference TRBV3-1 and TRBJ2-6): DTAVSQTPKYLVTQMGNDKSIKCEQNLGHDTMYWYKQDSKKFLKIMFSYNNKELIINETVPNRFSPKSPDKAHLNLHINSLELGDSAVYFCASSQGRSANVLTFGAGSRLTVL.

This clonotype was seen only a few times. The chain employs TRBV3-1 and TRBJ2-5, with a weak D call TRBD1 (5 bases). CDR3 length: 15 residues. Trimming cost V 6 bases and J 0 bases, with 14 bases left between them. Looked up from germline, CDR1 is LGHDT and CDR2 is YNNKEL (reference sequence). The CDR3 bases are TGTGCCAGCAGAGCGCCTTCAGGGTACCAAGAGACCCAGTACTTC. Amino acids: CASRAPSGYQETQYF.

DNA of the CDR3: TGTGCCAGCAGCCCATTCGGGACAGGGTTTTACGAGCAGTACTTC. Translation gives CASSPFGTGFYEQYF. The V and J genes are TRBV5-6 and TRBJ2-7, with 9 bases lining up with TRBD1. The CDR3 covers 15 residues. Trimming took 4 bases from V and 4 from J; bases not matched to a gene: 9. CDR1 and CDR2 (germline): SGHDT, YYEEEE. Supplemented by reference TRBV5-6 and TRBJ2-7, the full variable domain reads DAGVTQSPTHLIKTRGQQVTLRCSPKSGHDTVSWYQQALGQGPQFIFQYYEEEERQRGNFPDRFSGHQFPNYSSELNVNALLLGDSALYLCASSPFGTGFYEQYFGPGTRLTVT.

This clonotype has a count of ten or more. The chain carries TRBV4-1 and TRBJ1-3, with unresolved D. V lost 0 bases to trimming and J lost 8 bases, with 17 bases between them. Germline CDR1 MGHRA, CDR2 YSYEKL. The CDR3 contains 16 residues. Here the CDR3 DNA reads TGCGCCAGCAGCCAAGATCCAGGAAGGATGACGGACACCATATATTTT. As protein: CASSQDPGRMTDTIYF.

Regarding this clonotype: Its ends do not fully match the called genes, so a read error is possible. The chain has TRBV30 and TRBJ2-5; TRBD2 is a possible D gene (7 bases). Germline lookup yields CDR1 GTSNPN and CDR2 SVGIG (reference sequence). The CDR3 is 14 residues long. Written as DNA, the CDR3 is TGTGCCTGGAGTGGGGAGGGCAGGGGTCTCCTTCCTTCCTTC. It codes for CAWSGEGRGLLPSF. Variable domain in full (rest from reference TRBV30 and TRBJ2-5): SQTIHQWPATLVQPVGSPLSLECTVEGTSNPNLYWYRQAAGRGLQLLFYSVGIGQISSEVPQNLSASRPQDRQFILSSKKLLLSDSGFYLCAWSGEGRGLLPSFGPGTRLLVL.

The V call is TRBV2, the J call TRBJ1-1; a possible D gene is TRBD1 (5 bases). This CDR3 is 13 amino acids long. The germline V gene has CDR1 SNHLY and CDR2 FYNNEI. The germline V and J ends were trimmed by 11 bases and 4 bases, with 17 bases remaining between them. The CDR3 sequence is CAGARSGGTEAFF. Here the CDR3 DNA reads TGTGCCGGCGCTCGCTCTGGGGGCACTGAAGCTTTCTTT.

This clonotype was detected many times. The CDR3 sequence is CASEWTQGFARTDTQYF. For the CDR3, the DNA is TGTGCCAGCGAATGGACACAAGGTTTCGCCCGCACAGATACGCAGTATTTT. J is TRBJ2-3 and V is TRBV2; possibly TRBD1 for D (5 bases). From germline, CDR1 is SNHLY and CDR2 FYNNEI. The CDR3 covers 17 residues. With 8 bases removed from V and 1 base from J, the gap between germline ends came to 22 bases. The full variable domain, with the rest looked up from reference TRBV2 and TRBJ2-3, is EPEVTQTPSHQVTQMGQEVILRCVPISNHLYFYWYRQILGQKVEFLVSFYNNEISEKSEIFDDQFSVERPDGSNFTLKIRSTKLEDSAMYFCASEWTQGFARTDTQYFGPGTRLTVL.

This clonotype was counted many times. The CDR3 region is CASSQTGGPSEQYF. The CDR3 region has the DNA TGTGCCAGCAGCCAGACAGGGGGACCGTCCGAGCAGTACTTC. The genes are TRBV7-2 and TRBJ2-7; 9 positions match TRBD1. This CDR3 spans 14 amino acids. CDR1 and CDR2 (germline): SGHTA, FQGNSA. Trimming cost V 5 bases and J 6 bases; bases outside gene matches: 8.

As to this clonotype: An end of the junction differs from the germline gene, which may be a read error. This chain uses TRBV20-1 with TRBJ2-3; 7 bases are shared with TRBD2. CDR3 size: 15 residues. Germline values: CDR1 DFQATT, CDR2 SNEGSKA (reference sequence). Here the CDR3 reads CGASRLADSTDTQYF. The CDR3 DNA reads TGCGGTGCTAGTAGGCTAGCGGATAGCACAGATACGCAGTATTTT.

This clonotype was seen a handful of times. Possible read error: a much larger clone is one base away. The rearrangement joins TRBV6-5 to TRBJ2-3; D may be TRBD2 (6 bases). CDR3 length equals 15 residues. Germline V gene sequence: CDR1 MNHEY, CDR2 SVGAGI. The CDR3 nucleotides are TGTGCCAGCAGTTACTCCCATACTAGCACAGATTCGCAGTATTTT. Its protein is CASSYSHTSTDSQYF.

This clonotype was seen repeatedly, ten times or more. The gene calls are TRBV29-1 and TRBJ2-1, with a tentative D call TRBD2 (6 bases). Between the trimmed V and J ends, which lost 7 bases and 8 bases, there was a span of 24 bases. Germline assignment: CDR1 SQVTM and CDR2 ANQGSEA. The CDR3 extends over 15 amino acids. The CDR3 DNA reads TGCAGCGCTGAGGCGGTCGCTAGCGCTATTGATGAGCAGTTCTTC. Translation: CSAEAVASAIDEQFF.

The rearrangement links TRBV7-9 to TRBJ2-1, with 9 bases identical to TRBD2. This CDR3 has 16 residues. Germline CDR1 reads SEHNR; CDR2 reads FQNEAQ (reference sequence). V dropped 5 bases and J dropped 3; count of bases not matched to a gene: 8. DNA of the CDR3: TGTGCCAGCAGCACACAACAGCGGGGGGACTACAATGAGCAGTTCTTC. Translation: CASSTQQRGDYNEQFF. Full variable domain (missing parts from reference TRBV7-9 and TRBJ2-1): DTGVSQNPRHKITKRGQNVTFRCDPISEHNRLYWYRQTLGQGPEFLTYFQNEAQLEKSRLLSDRFSAERPKGSFSTLEIQRTEQGDSAMYLCASSTQQRGDYNEQFFGPGTRLTVL.

This clonotype appeared a few times. The chain carries TRBV6-1 and TRBJ2-3, with a possible D match to TRBD1 (5 bases). Germline-derived CDR1 and CDR2 are MNHNS and SASEGT. The CDR3 extends over 15 amino acids. V was pared by 1 base and J by 2 bases, with 10 bases between. Written as DNA, the CDR3 is TGTGCCAGCAGTGAAGAGGTGGGGCTCACAGATACGCAGTATTTT. This gives the protein CASSEEVGLTDTQYF.

This chain joins TRBV7-6 and TRBJ2-7; D perhaps matches TRBD2 (5 bases). V lost 5 bases to trimming and J lost 5 bases, with 13 bases between them. This CDR3 is 13 amino acids long. Germline V gene data show CDR1 as SGHVS and CDR2 as FNYEAQ. This chain's CDR3 is CASSAWAGDEQYF. Here the CDR3 DNA reads TGTGCCAGCAGCGCCTGGGCCGGGGACGAGCAGTACTTC.

The chain combines TRBV9 with TRBJ2-5, with D possibly being TRBD1 (5 bases). The germline CDR1 and CDR2 sequences are SGDLS and YYNGEE. The ends were cut back, 1 base at V and 3 bases at J, with 13 bases in the middle. The CDR3 contains 15 residues. This CDR3 reads CASSVWGLPEETQYF. The CDR3 DNA reads as TGTGCCAGCAGCGTATGGGGCCTCCCGGAAGAGACCCAGTACTTC.